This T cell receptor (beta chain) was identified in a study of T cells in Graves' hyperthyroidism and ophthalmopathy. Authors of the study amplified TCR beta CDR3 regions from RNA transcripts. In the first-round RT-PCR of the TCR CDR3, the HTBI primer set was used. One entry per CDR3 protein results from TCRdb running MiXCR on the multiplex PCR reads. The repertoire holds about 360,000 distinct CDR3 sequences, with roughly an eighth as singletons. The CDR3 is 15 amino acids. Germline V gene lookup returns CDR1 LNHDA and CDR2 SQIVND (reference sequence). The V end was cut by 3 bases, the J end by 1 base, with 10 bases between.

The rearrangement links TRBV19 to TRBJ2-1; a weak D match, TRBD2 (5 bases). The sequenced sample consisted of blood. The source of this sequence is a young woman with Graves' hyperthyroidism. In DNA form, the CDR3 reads TGTGCCAGTAGTATCATTAGCGCTTCCTACAATGAGCAGTTCTTC. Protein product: CASSIISASYNEQFF. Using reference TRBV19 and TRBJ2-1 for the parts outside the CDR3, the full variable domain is DGGITQSPKYLFRKEGQNVTLSCEQNLNHDAMYWYRQDPGQGLRLIYYSQIVNDFQKGDIAEGYSVSREKKESFPLTVTSAQKNPTAFYLCASSIISASYNEQFFGPGTRLTVL.